This T cell receptor (beta chain) is drawn from a study of blood T cell repertoires in COVID-19. Study-level information: Acute-phase and convalescent COVID-19 samples originated in the United States, Italy and Spain. PBMCs, B-cell-depleted T cells, or T cells provided the cDNA or gDNA that made up the material.

Authors' analysis steps: Reference gene primer amplification gave nucleated cell count estimates. Sequenced by immunoSEQ multiplex PCR; TCRdb stores in-frame clones only, minus some. V and J calls and clone size come straight from that table; D and trimming were deduced from the DNA. Altogether 250,000 to 300,000 clones are present, around 89% being singletons, with the ten largest covering approximately 4.6%. The CDR3 contains 15 residues. Germline CDR1 SGHAT, CDR2 FQDESV (reference sequence). The ends lost 3 bases at V and 2 bases at J; junction bases unmatched: 5. The rearrangement links TRBV11-1 to TRBJ2-3; 7 positions match TRBD1. This TCR was sampled from a middle-aged man with acute or convalescent COVID-19. Source material: peripheral blood. The CDR3 DNA reads as TGTGCCAGCAGCTTTATGGGACAGCTCACAGATACGCAGTATTTT. This translates into CASSFMGQLTDTQYF.